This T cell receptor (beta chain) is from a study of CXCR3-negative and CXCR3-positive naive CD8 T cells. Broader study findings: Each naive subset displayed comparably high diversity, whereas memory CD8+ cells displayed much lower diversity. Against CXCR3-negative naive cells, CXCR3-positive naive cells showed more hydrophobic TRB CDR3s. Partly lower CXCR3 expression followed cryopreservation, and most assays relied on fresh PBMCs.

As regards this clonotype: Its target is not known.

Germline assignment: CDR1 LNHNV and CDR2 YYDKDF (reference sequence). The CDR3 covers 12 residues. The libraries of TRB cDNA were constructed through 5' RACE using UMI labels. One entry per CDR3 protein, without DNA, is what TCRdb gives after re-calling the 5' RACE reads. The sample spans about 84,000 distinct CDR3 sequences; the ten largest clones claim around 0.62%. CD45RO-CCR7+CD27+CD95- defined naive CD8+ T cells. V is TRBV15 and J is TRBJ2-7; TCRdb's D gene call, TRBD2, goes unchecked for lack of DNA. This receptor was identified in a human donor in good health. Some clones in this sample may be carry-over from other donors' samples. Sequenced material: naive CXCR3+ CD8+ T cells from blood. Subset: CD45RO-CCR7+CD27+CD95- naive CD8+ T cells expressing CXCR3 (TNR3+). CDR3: CATSGTNNEQYF.